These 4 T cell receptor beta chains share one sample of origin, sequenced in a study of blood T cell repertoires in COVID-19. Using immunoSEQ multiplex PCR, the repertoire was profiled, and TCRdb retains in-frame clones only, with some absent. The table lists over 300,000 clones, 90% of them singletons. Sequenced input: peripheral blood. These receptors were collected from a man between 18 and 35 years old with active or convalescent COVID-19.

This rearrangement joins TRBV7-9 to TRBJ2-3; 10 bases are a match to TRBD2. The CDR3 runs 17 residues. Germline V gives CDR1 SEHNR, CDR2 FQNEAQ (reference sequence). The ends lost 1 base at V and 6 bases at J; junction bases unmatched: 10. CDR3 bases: TGTGCCAGCAGCTTAGGGTCCCTAGCGGGAGCACAGGATACGCAGTATTTT. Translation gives CASSLGSLAGAQDTQYF.

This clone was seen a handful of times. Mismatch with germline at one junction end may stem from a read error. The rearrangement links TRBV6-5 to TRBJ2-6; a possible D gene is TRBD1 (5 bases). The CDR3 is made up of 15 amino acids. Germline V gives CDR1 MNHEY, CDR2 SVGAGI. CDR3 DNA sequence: TGTGCCACTTATAGGGCCCCCTCTGGGGCCAACGTGCTGACTTTC. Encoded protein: CATYRAPSGANVLTF.

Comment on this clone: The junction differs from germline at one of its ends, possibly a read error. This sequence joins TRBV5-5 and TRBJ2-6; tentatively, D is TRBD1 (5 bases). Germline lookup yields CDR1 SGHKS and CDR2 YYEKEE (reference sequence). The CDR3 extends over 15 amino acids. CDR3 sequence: CASSLVGSGANVLTF. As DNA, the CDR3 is TGTGCCAGCAGCTTGGTTGGCTCTGGGGCCAACGTGCTGACTTTC.

The CDR3 protein is CASRPGQVFYEQYF. In nucleotides, the CDR3 is TGTGCCAGCAGACCCGGACAGGTCTTCTACGAGCAGTACTTC. This sequence joins TRBV28 and TRBJ2-7, with TRBD1 matching 7 bases. Per germline, CDR1 MDHEN and CDR2 SYDVKM. V trimming: 6 bases; J trimming: 3 bases; junction bases outside the gene matches: 8. The CDR3 length is 14 residues.